Shown below are 6 T cell receptor beta chains from a single sample sequenced in a study of cytomegalovirus exposure and HLA in healthy donors. Measured with immunoSEQ multiplex PCR; TCRdb has only the in-frame clones, and not every one. The table lists about 130,000 clones, about nine tenths of them singletons, with 1.4% to 1.5% in the top ten. Source material: PBMCs. The origin of the receptors is a man between 25 and 39 years old in good health and CMV-seronegative.

The V call is TRBV2, the J call TRBJ1-1; TRBD1 might be the D (6 bases). The germline CDR1 and CDR2 sequences are SNHLY and FYNNEI. The CDR3 runs 11 residues. With 3 bases removed from V and 11 bases from J, the gap between germline ends came to 10 bases. The CDR3 region has the DNA TGTGCCAGCAGTGATAGGCAGGGGGCTTTCTTT. This translates into CASSDRQGAFF.

CDR3 in DNA: TGTGCCAGCAGCCGTCGGTTAGAGCTCTATGGCTACACCTTC. Translating gives CASSRRLELYGYTF. This rearrangement joins TRBV5-8 to TRBJ1-2; D remains ambiguous. The CDR3 is made up of 14 amino acids. Per germline, CDR1 SGHTS and CDR2 YDEGEE. V dropped 4 bases and J dropped 4 bases, with 14 bases sitting between them. The variable domain in full, completed from reference TRBV5-8 and TRBJ1-2, reads EAGVTQSPTHLIKTRGQQATLRCSPISGHTSVYWYQQALGLGLQFLLWYDEGEERNRGNFPPRFSGRQFPNYSSELNVNALELEDSALYLCASSRRLELYGYTFGSGTRLTVV.

The chain recombines TRBV29-1 with TRBJ2-5, with 8 bases aligning to TRBD2. Germline lookup yields CDR1 SQVTM and CDR2 ANQGSEA. This CDR3 is built from 13 residues. The junction had 3 bases not matched to a gene; V was cut back by 6 bases and J by 0 bases. The CDR3 nucleotides are TGCAGCGTAAGACTAGCGAACCAAGAGACCCAGTACTTC. Amino acids: CSVRLANQETQYF.

This rearrangement joins TRBV5-5 to TRBJ2-7; D possibly corresponds to TRBD1 (6 bases). Germline loops: CDR1 SGHKS, CDR2 YYEKEE (reference sequence). Trimming took off 4 bases at V and 3 bases at J, with 23 bases between the two ends. CDR3 length equals 17 residues. The CDR3 DNA sequence: TGTGCCAGCAGCCCGGACGGAGCAGGGGCCTCCGTCTACGAGCAGTACTTC. Its translation is CASSPDGAGASVYEQYF.

V usage is TRBV30 and J usage is TRBJ2-7; 8 positions match TRBD1. The CDR3 has 12 amino acids. Per germline, CDR1 GTSNPN and CDR2 SVGIG (reference sequence). CDR3: CAGSDRAYEQYF. CDR3 sequence (DNA): TGTGCGGGTTCGGACAGGGCCTACGAGCAGTACTTC.

Only one count was recorded for this clone. The genes are TRBV7-2 and TRBJ1-1; possibly TRBD1 for D (6 bases). From germline, CDR1 is SGHTA and CDR2 FQGNSA. CDR3 length: 14 amino acids. V dropped 4 bases and J dropped 1 base, with 10 bases sitting between them. The CDR3 coding sequence is TGTGCCAGCAGCTCCCAGGGGCGGAACACTGAAGCTTTCTTT. This sequence encodes CASSSQGRNTEAFF.